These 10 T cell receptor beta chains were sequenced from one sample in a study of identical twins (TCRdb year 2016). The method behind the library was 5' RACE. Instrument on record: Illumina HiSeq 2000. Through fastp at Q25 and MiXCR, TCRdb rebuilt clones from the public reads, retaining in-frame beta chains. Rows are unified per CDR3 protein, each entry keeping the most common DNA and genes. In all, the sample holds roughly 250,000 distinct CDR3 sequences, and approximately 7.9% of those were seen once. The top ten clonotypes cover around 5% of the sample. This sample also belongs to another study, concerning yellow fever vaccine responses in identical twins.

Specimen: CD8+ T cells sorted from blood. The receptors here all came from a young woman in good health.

In DNA, the CDR3 is TGCGCCAGCAGCTTGAGGCCCCCCGCGGGAAGCACAGATACGCAGTATTTT. This translates into CASSLRPPAGSTDTQYF. This chain links TRBV5-1 with TRBJ2-3, with D perhaps matching TRBD2 (6 bases). This CDR3 is built from 17 residues. The ends were cut back, 1 base at V and 0 bases at J, with 15 bases in the middle. Germline assignment: CDR1 SGHRS and CDR2 YFSETQ. Together with reference TRBV5-1 and TRBJ2-3, the CDR3 gives the full variable domain: KAGVTQTPRYLIKTRGQQVTLSCSPISGHRSVSWYQQTPGQGLQFLFEYFSETQRNKGNFPGRFSGRQFSNSRSEMNVSTLELGDSALYLCASSLRPPAGSTDTQYFGPGTRLTVL.

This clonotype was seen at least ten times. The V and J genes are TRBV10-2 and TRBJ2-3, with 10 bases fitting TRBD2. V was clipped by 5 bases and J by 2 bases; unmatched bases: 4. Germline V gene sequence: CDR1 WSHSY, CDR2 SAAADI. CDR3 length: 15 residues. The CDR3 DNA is TGCGCCAGCAGTATTAGCGGGGGGACCACAGATACGCAGTATTTT. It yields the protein CASSISGGTTDTQYF.

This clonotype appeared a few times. Here the CDR3 DNA reads TGTGCCAGCAGTTTTCGGGACAGTGACGAGCAGTACTTC. This gives the protein CASSFRDSDEQYF. This sequence joins TRBV12-3 or TRBV12-4 and TRBJ2-7, with 7 bases aligning to TRBD1. CDR3 length: 13 amino acids. Trimming cost V 3 bases and J 5 bases; bases outside gene matches: 4.

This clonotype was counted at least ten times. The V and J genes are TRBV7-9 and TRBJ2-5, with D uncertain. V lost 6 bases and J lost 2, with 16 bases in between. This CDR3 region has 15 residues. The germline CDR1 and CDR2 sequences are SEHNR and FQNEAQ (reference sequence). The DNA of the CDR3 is TGTGCCAGCAGGCCCCCCAGCCTACAACAAGAGACCCAGTACTTC. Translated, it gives CASRPPSLQQETQYF.

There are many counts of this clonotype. CDR3 sequence (DNA): TGTGCCAGCAGCGTCGGGACTAGCGGCAACTACAATGAGCAGTTCTTC. Protein product: CASSVGTSGNYNEQFF. This chain connects TRBV5-6 to TRBJ2-1; TRBD2 agrees at 11 bases. The CDR3 consists of 16 residues. Germline-derived CDR1 and CDR2 are SGHDT and YYEEEE. Germline trimming cut 4 bases from V and 3 bases from J; bases unmatched to any gene: 6.

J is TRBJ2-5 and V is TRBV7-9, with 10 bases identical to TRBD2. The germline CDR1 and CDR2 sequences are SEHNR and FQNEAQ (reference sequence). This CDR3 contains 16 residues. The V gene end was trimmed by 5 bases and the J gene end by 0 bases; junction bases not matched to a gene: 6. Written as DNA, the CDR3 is TGTGCCAGCAGCACAACTAGCGGGAAGTACCAAGAGACCCAGTACTTC. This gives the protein CASSTTSGKYQETQYF.

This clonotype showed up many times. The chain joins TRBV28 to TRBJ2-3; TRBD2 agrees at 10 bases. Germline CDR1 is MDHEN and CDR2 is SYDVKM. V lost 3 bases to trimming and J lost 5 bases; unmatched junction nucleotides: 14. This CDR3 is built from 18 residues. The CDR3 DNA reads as TGTGCCAGCAGTTTGTCCGCTGGGCTAGCGGGGGTGGGAGATACGCAGTATTTT. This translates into CASSLSAGLAGVGDTQYF.

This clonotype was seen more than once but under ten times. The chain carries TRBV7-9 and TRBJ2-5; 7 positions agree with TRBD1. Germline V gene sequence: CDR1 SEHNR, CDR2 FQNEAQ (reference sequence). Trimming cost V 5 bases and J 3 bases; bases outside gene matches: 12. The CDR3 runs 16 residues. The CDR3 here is CASSPPYDRVEETQYF. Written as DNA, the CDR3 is TGTGCCAGCAGCCCCCCGTACGACAGGGTGGAAGAGACCCAGTACTTC.

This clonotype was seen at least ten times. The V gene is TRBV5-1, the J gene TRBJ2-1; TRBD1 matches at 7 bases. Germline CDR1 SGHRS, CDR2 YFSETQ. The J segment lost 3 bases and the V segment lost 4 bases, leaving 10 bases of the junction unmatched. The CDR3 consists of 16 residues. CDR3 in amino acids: CASSPSDRAGYNEQFF. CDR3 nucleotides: TGCGCCAGCAGCCCAAGTGACAGGGCGGGCTACAATGAGCAGTTCTTC.

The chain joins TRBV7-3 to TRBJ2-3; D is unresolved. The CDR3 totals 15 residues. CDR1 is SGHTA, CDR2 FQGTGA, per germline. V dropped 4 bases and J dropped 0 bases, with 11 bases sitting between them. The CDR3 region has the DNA TGTGCCAGCAGCTCCGCCGGTAGTAGCACAGATACGCAGTATTTT. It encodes CASSSAGSSTDTQYF.